A single sample gave rise to the 5 T cell receptor beta chains below, sequenced in a study of cytomegalovirus exposure and HLA in healthy donors. PCR was performed using 60 Vbeta and 13 Jbeta primers. Clones were sequenced by immunoSEQ multiplex PCR, and TCRdb holds only the in-frame ones, with some missing. The sample has about 130,000 clones; over 75% are singletons. Sequencing was carried out using PBMCs. All receptors come from a woman between 40 and 55 years old in good health and CMV-seropositive.

V gene TRBV6-1 combines with J gene TRBJ1-1, with unresolved D. The CDR3 covers 13 residues. Trimming left V 8 bases short and J 6 bases short, with 16 bases between. Per germline, CDR1 MNHNS and CDR2 SASEGT. This chain's CDR3 is CASVLEVSSEAFF. As DNA, the CDR3 is TGTGCCAGCGTCTTAGAGGTTTCCTCTGAAGCTTTCTTT.

Ten or more counts support this clone. The chain employs TRBV5-1 and TRBJ2-7; TRBD2 matches 7 bases. Trimming cost V 0 bases and J 2 bases; bases outside gene matches: 5. The CDR3 is 15 residues long. The V gene's germline CDR1 is SGHRS and CDR2 YFSETQ. CDR3 residues: CASSLAGTNPYEQYF. CDR3 bases: TGCGCCAGCAGCTTGGCCGGGACTAACCCCTACGAGCAGTACTTC. Full variable domain (outside the CDR3, taken from reference TRBV5-1 and TRBJ2-7): KAGVTQTPRYLIKTRGQQVTLSCSPISGHRSVSWYQQTPGQGLQFLFEYFSETQRNKGNFPGRFSGRQFSNSRSEMNVSTLELGDSALYLCASSLAGTNPYEQYFGPGTRLTVT.

The chain combines TRBV19 with TRBJ2-3, with a possible D match to TRBD1 (6 bases). The CDR3 is made up of 16 amino acids. Germline V CDR1 and CDR2: LNHDA, SQIVND (reference sequence). V lost 5 bases, J lost 3 bases, and 18 bases lay in between. The CDR3 loop reads CASSSSGTPRTDTQYF. The DNA of the CDR3 is TGTGCCAGTAGTTCGTCCGGGACACCTAGGACAGATACGCAGTATTTT.

A few counts support this clone. The chain has TRBV2 and TRBJ1-5; D is unresolved. CDR1 SNHLY and CDR2 FYNNEI come from the germline V gene. CDR3 size: 13 residues. V was pared by 4 bases and J by 4 bases, with 8 bases between. The CDR3 here is CASSVEGNQPQHF. The CDR3 coding sequence is TGTGCCAGCAGTGTGGAGGGAAATCAGCCCCAGCATTTT.

The rearrangement uses TRBV7-3 and TRBJ1-1; 7 positions match TRBD1. The CDR3 is made up of 14 amino acids. The germline V gene has CDR1 SGHTA and CDR2 FQGTGA. The ends lost 1 base at V and 5 bases at J; junction bases unmatched: 4. CDR3: CASSLIGGATEAFF. CDR3 coding DNA: TGTGCCAGCAGCTTAATAGGGGGCGCGACTGAAGCTTTCTTT.